Listed here are 12 T cell receptor beta chains from one sample, sequenced in a study of blood T cell repertoires in COVID-19. Clones were read by immunoSEQ multiplex PCR, and TCRdb kept only the in-frame ones, dropping some. The top ten clones hold 10% of a sample with 150,000 to 200,000 clones, about 86% of them seen once. The material sequenced was peripheral blood. The receptors stem from a woman between 65 and 79 years old with COVID-19, enrolled during active disease.

The J gene is TRBJ2-3, the V gene TRBV19; D may be TRBD2 (7 bases). The CDR3 runs 17 residues. Germline V gene lookup returns CDR1 LNHDA and CDR2 SQIVND (reference sequence). Between the trimmed V and J ends, which lost 5 bases and 0 bases, there was a span of 18 bases. In DNA form, the CDR3 reads TGTGCCAGTAGTGTCGCGGGCGGGGGCCTGAGCACAGATACGCAGTATTTT. As protein: CASSVAGGGLSTDTQYF.

The chain uses TRBV27 and TRBJ2-7, with 7 bases aligning to TRBD2. Germline V CDR1 and CDR2: MNHEY, SMNVEV (reference sequence). With V trimmed by 3 bases and J by 6 bases, 11 bases remained unmatched. The CDR3 is 15 residues long. The CDR3 bases are TGTGCCAGCAGTTTTGGGGGGGGGATTTCGAGCGAGCAGTACTTC. This translates into CASSFGGGISSEQYF.

In DNA, the CDR3 is TGTGCCTGGAGTGGGGGGGGCCCCGGCTACGAGCAGTACTTC. It encodes CAWSGGGPGYEQYF. The chain links TRBV30 to TRBJ2-7, with a weak D call TRBD2 (7 bases). This CDR3 has 14 residues. V was clipped by 1 base and J by 3 bases, with 13 bases between them. Germline V gene data show CDR1 as GTSNPN and CDR2 as SVGIG (reference sequence).

This chain uses TRBV18 with TRBJ2-3; D possibly corresponds to TRBD2 (6 bases). The CDR3 consists of 13 residues. In germline, CDR1 is KGHSH, CDR2 LQKENI. V lost 0 bases to trimming and J lost 5 bases, with 6 bases between them. The chain's CDR3 is CASSPPTRDTQYF. The DNA for the CDR3 is TGTGCCAGCTCACCACCGACTAGAGATACGCAGTATTTT.

Remarks on this clone: This same CDR3 is encoded by further DNA sequences in the sample. The rearrangement joins TRBV6-1 to TRBJ1-2; D gene unclear. In germline, CDR1 is MNHNS, CDR2 SASEGT. This CDR3 has 13 amino acids. Deletions cut 0 bases from V and 7 bases from J, with 9 bases between. CDR3 residues: CASSEALRGGYTF. DNA of the CDR3: TGTGCCAGCAGTGAAGCGCTTAGAGGTGGCTACACCTTC.

This clone was seen a single time. The gene calls are TRBV2 and TRBJ1-6, with a possible D match to TRBD1 (6 bases). Per germline, CDR1 SNHLY and CDR2 FYNNEI. The CDR3 runs 13 residues. The V and J ends lost 10 bases and 6 bases respectively, with 13 bases between them. The CDR3 loop is CATYRDLNSPLHF. The CDR3 bases are TGTGCCACATACAGGGATCTTAATTCACCCCTCCACTTT.

The CDR3 DNA sequence: TGCGGAGTAGGGGACTATGGCTACACCTTC. It translates to CGVGDYGYTF. The chain uses TRBV29-1 and TRBJ1-2; possibly TRBD1 for D (5 bases). This CDR3 comprises 10 residues. CDR1 SQVTM and CDR2 ANQGSEA come from the germline V gene.

The chain is built from TRBV19 and TRBJ2-6; 8 nucleotides align to TRBD1. V dropped 3 bases and J dropped 0; count of bases not matched to a gene: 7. The CDR3 consists of 18 residues. Germline V gene data show CDR1 as LNHDA and CDR2 as SQIVND (reference sequence). The CDR3 here is CASSMLDRAVSGANVLTF. CDR3 DNA: TGTGCCAGTAGTATGTTGGACAGGGCCGTCTCTGGGGCCAACGTCCTGACTTTC.

The chain employs TRBV5-1 and TRBJ2-3; 8 positions match TRBD2. V trimming: 5 bases; J trimming: 3 bases; junction bases outside the gene matches: 11. The CDR3 loop spans 16 amino acids. Germline lookup yields CDR1 SGHRS and CDR2 YFSETQ. This CDR3 reads CASSEGGTRQTDTQYF. The CDR3 DNA reads TGCGCCAGCAGTGAGGGGGGGACTAGGCAAACAGATACGCAGTATTTT.

The CDR3 sequence: CASSFATTEAFF. The DNA of the CDR3 is TGTGCCAGCAGTTTCGCTACCACTGAAGCTTTCTTT. The rearrangement joins TRBV12-3 or TRBV12-4 to TRBJ1-1; D remains unclear. Trimming removed 3 bases from V and 4 bases from J, with 6 bases in between. The CDR3 has 12 residues.

J is TRBJ1-3 and V is TRBV30; 8 nucleotides match TRBD1. The J segment lost 0 bases and the V segment lost 8 bases, leaving 3 bases of the junction unmatched. The V gene's germline CDR1 is GTSNPN and CDR2 SVGIG (reference sequence). The CDR3 extends over 13 amino acids. The CDR3 loop is CAGTGVSGNTIYF. CDR3 in DNA: TGTGCCGGGACAGGCGTCTCTGGAAACACCATATATTTT.

J is TRBJ2-5 and V is TRBV6-1, with 10 bases that match TRBD2. The length of the CDR3 is 17 residues. Germline CDR1 reads MNHNS; CDR2 reads SASEGT. After removal of 0 bases from V and 5 bases from J, the junction contained 9 bases not matched to a gene. CDR3 DNA sequence: TGTGCCAGCAGTGAAGCGACAGCGGGGGGGCCTCGGGAGACCCAGTACTTC. Translating it yields CASSEATAGGPRETQYF.